The entry that follows covers one TCR beta chain sequence. Its target is unknown. The V and J ends lost 4 bases and 2 bases respectively, with 12 bases between them. The CDR3 is 15 residues long. Germline V gene data show CDR1 as MNHEY and CDR2 as SMNVEV (reference sequence). These data come from a study of cytomegalovirus exposure and HLA in healthy donors. Across the study: Inside one of the first data releases sat around 80 million unique TCRs taken from HLA-typed donors.

A multiplex PCR was run with 60 Vbeta primers and 13 Jbeta primers. The repertoire was sequenced with immunoSEQ multiplex PCR; TCRdb's copy has only in-frame clones and lacks some. The sample has around 150,000 clones, and its top ten clones hold around 1.9%. Study outcomes and limitations: When analyzed later, the rates of TCR association showed variation by HLA locus, with DRB1 the most and HLA-C the fewest.

This TCR came from a young man in good health and CMV-seronegative. The chain uses TRBV27 and TRBJ1-5, with D perhaps matching TRBD1 (5 bases). Sequencing was performed on PBMCs. This CDR3 reads CASSSWGRGNQPQHF. CDR3 nucleotide sequence: TGTGCCAGCAGTTCCTGGGGCAGAGGCAATCAGCCCCAGCATTTT.